This TCR beta chain came from a study of vaccination and CD4 T cells after COVID-19. About the research overall: In the convalescent cohort, there were six males and four females, two of them Hispanic. The study's findings and limits: Spike mono-reactivity marked 304 of 307 vaccine-specific clones in convalescent patients.

CDR3 length equals 14 residues. Germline V gives CDR1 MNHNS, CDR2 SASEGT. The ends lost 5 bases at V and 5 bases at J; junction bases unmatched: 1. Treatment given: approximately 9-day PBMC culture with coronavirus spike peptide pools or control peptides (ViraFEST assay). The Oncomine TCR Beta short-read assay was applied to DNA of cultured CD4+ T cells. Genomic DNA was extracted from cultured CD4+ T cells. TCRdb redid the calling of the PCR reads with MiXCR, one entry per CDR3 protein. The table lists about 11,000 distinct CDR3 sequences, about 75% of them singletons, with 12% in the top ten. To note about this clonotype: Its specificity is not known.

Sequenced: CD4+ T cells from blood, cultured in vitro. This clonotype was sampled from a human donor who had recovered from COVID-19. The chain is built from TRBV6-1 and TRBJ1-6, with 9 positions matching TRBD1. The CDR3 sequence is CASSRTGDNSPLHF. CDR3 coding DNA: TGTGCCAGCAGTCGGACAGGGGATAATTCACCCCTCCACTTT.